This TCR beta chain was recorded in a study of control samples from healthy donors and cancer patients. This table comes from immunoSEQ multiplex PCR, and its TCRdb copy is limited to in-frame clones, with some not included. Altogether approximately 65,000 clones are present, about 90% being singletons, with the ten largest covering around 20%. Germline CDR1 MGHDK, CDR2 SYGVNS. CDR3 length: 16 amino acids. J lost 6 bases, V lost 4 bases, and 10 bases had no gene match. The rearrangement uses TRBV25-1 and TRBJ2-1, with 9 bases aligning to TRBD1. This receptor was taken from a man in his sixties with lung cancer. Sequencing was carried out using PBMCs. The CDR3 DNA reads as TGTGCCAGCAGTGGCGGTGGGACAGGGATAGGCAATGAGCAGTTCTTC. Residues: CASSGGGTGIGNEQFF. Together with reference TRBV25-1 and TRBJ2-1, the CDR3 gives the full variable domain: EADIYQTPRYLVIGTGKKITLECSQTMGHDKMYWYQQDPGMELHLIHYSYGVNSTEKGDLSSESTVSRIRTEHFPLTLESARPSHTSQYLCASSGGGTGIGNEQFFGPGTRLTVL.